This T cell receptor (beta chain) was sequenced during a study of CD8 T cells in Susac syndrome. The CDR3 extends over 14 amino acids. V dropped 0 bases and J dropped 6 bases, with 11 bases sitting between them. From germline, CDR1 is SGHDT and CDR2 YYEEEE. RNA, at roughly 0.5 to 1 ug, was reverse transcribed with random hexamers. Via MiXCR, TCRdb re-called the immunoSEQ multiplex PCR reads, giving one row per CDR3 protein. The sample records 100,000 to 150,000 distinct CDR3 sequences, around 94% being singletons. V gene TRBV5-6 combines with J gene TRBJ2-3; no reliable D call. Input material: CD8+ T cells from PBMCs. The receptor's source is a human donor with Susac syndrome. Written as DNA, the CDR3 is TGTGCCAGCAGCTTGGGCAGAGTCCCCGATACGCAGTATTTT. Encoded protein: CASSLGRVPDTQYF. Based on the CDR3 plus reference TRBV5-6 and TRBJ2-3, the full variable domain is DAGVTQSPTHLIKTRGQQVTLRCSPKSGHDTVSWYQQALGQGPQFIFQYYEEEERQRGNFPDRFSGHQFPNYSSELNVNALLLGDSALYLCASSLGRVPDTQYFGPGTRLTVL.